This passage covers 21 T cell receptor beta chains from one sample sequenced in a study of blood T cell repertoires in COVID-19. TCRdb's table, derived via immunoSEQ multiplex PCR, lists solely in-frame clones and lacks some. The sample holds some 73,000 clones, 65% to 90% seen once. The material sequenced was peripheral blood. The receptors come from a man between 45 and 60 years old with COVID-19, enrolled during active disease.

This clone was recorded once. The V and J genes are TRBV6-5 and TRBJ1-4; TRBD1 agrees at 9 bases. This CDR3 has 15 residues. Germline assignment: CDR1 MNHEY and CDR2 SVGAGI. After removal of 6 bases from V and 6 bases from J, the junction contained 8 bases not matched to a gene. CDR3 bases: TGTGCCAGCAGCTGGACCGGGACAGGGTATGAAAAACTGTTTTTT. Protein product: CASSWTGTGYEKLFF.

The chain carries TRBV7-2 and TRBJ1-1; D possibly corresponds to TRBD1 (6 bases). The CDR3 has 15 residues. Germline CDR1 SGHTA, CDR2 FQGNSA. Trimming left V 5 bases short and J 4 bases short, with 17 bases between. The CDR3 is CASSPHQQGFTEAFF. CDR3 nucleotides: TGTGCCAGCAGCCCGCACCAACAGGGATTCACTGAAGCTTTCTTT.

This chain links TRBV7-8 with TRBJ1-1; D unclear. With 1 base removed from V and 4 bases from J, the gap between germline ends came to 13 bases. Germline V gene sequence: CDR1 SGHVS, CDR2 FQNEAQ. The CDR3 spans 15 residues. The CDR3 sequence is CASSLGSYPGTEAFF. The CDR3 bases are TGTGCCAGCAGCTTAGGTTCGTATCCGGGCACTGAAGCTTTCTTT.

This chain links TRBV3-1 (or the pseudogene TRBV3-2) with TRBJ2-7, with D unresolved. Germline V lookup: CDR1 LGHDT, CDR2 YNNKEL (reference sequence). The CDR3 covers 14 residues. The V end was cut by 1 base, the J end by 3 bases, with 10 bases between. CDR3 sequence reads: CASSQGRMGYEQYF. The CDR3 region has the DNA TGTGCCAGCAGCCAAGGGCGGATGGGCTACGAGCAGTACTTC.

V is TRBV19 and J is TRBJ2-7; D not certain. The CDR3 has 16 amino acids. Trimming stripped 2 bases from V and 4 bases from J, with 18 bases between. Germline CDR1 reads LNHDA; CDR2 reads SQIVND (reference sequence). This CDR3 is CASSISWAETKYEQYF. The CDR3, as DNA: TGTGCCAGTAGTATAAGTTGGGCAGAGACAAAATACGAGCAGTACTTC.

This chain uses TRBV27 with TRBJ2-3; D may be TRBD2 (6 bases). Germline V gives CDR1 MNHEY, CDR2 SMNVEV (reference sequence). Trimming took 5 bases from V and 4 from J, leaving 16 bases between them. CDR3 length: 15 residues. The CDR3 sequence is CASSRDGRRADTQYF. The CDR3 DNA reads as TGTGCCAGCAGTAGGGACGGGAGAAGGGCAGATACGCAGTATTTT.

The rearrangement uses TRBV11-2 and TRBJ2-2, with TRBD2 identical over 7 bases. Trimming removed 2 bases from V and 2 bases from J; junction bases left unmatched: 11. Germline CDR1 and CDR2: SGHAT and FQNNGV. This CDR3 has 18 residues. CDR3 residues: CASSLPAGVILNTGELFF. The CDR3 bases are TGTGCCAGCAGCTTACCCGCGGGAGTAATTCTTAACACCGGGGAGCTGTTTTTT.

This clone has just one count. The CDR3 sequence is CARSRVRNNEQFF. In nucleotides, the CDR3 is TGTGCCAGAAGTCGGGTACGCAACAATGAGCAGTTCTTC. The chain combines TRBV2 with TRBJ2-1; no clear D gene. There are 13 residues in the CDR3. CDR1 and CDR2 (germline): SNHLY, FYNNEI. Trimming shortened V by 9 bases and J by 5 bases, and 14 bases separated the two germline ends.

The chain joins TRBV7-2 to TRBJ1-2, with a weak D call TRBD1 (6 bases). CDR1 is SGHTA and CDR2 is FQGNSA in the germline V gene. The V end was cut by 5 bases, the J end by 8 bases, with 15 bases between. This CDR3 has 13 residues. The CDR3 is CASSPWTEGGYTF. CDR3 DNA sequence: TGTGCCAGCAGCCCGTGGACAGAAGGGGGCTACACCTTC.

This chain links TRBV6-5 with TRBJ2-7; 9 nucleotides align to TRBD1. In germline, CDR1 is MNHEY, CDR2 SVGAGI. The CDR3 is 14 amino acids. V lost 7 bases to trimming and J lost 7 bases; unmatched junction nucleotides: 11. CDR3 sequence: CASNLRDRVEEQYF. In DNA, the CDR3 is TGTGCCAGCAACCTCCGGGACAGGGTCGAGGAGCAGTACTTC.

The gene calls are TRBV9 and TRBJ2-3; D is unresolved. Deletions cut 1 base from V and 0 bases from J, with 9 bases between. The CDR3 runs 15 residues. CDR1 is SGDLS and CDR2 is YYNGEE in the germline V gene. The CDR3 bases are TGTGCCAGCAGCGTACAAGCGCCTAGCACAGATACGCAGTATTTT. This sequence encodes CASSVQAPSTDTQYF.

The gene calls are TRBV24-1 and TRBJ1-1; a possible D gene is TRBD1 (5 bases). CDR1 is KGHDR, CDR2 SFDVKD, per germline. V dropped 3 bases and J dropped 0 bases, with 7 bases sitting between them. The CDR3 length is 14 residues. In DNA form, the CDR3 reads TGTGCCACCAGTGATGCGGGGCTGAACACTGAAGCTTTCTTT. It translates to CATSDAGLNTEAFF.

This clone showed up just a few times. V is TRBV4-2 and J is TRBJ1-1, with D perhaps matching TRBD1 (5 bases). The CDR3 extends over 15 amino acids. Germline V gives CDR1 LGHNA, CDR2 YNFKEQ. Trimming cost V 1 base and J 0 bases, with 9 bases left between them. The CDR3 spells CASSQVEGMNTEAFF. DNA of the CDR3: TGTGCCAGCAGCCAAGTGGAGGGGATGAACACTGAAGCTTTCTTT.

The rearrangement links TRBV12-3 or TRBV12-4 to TRBJ2-1, with D possibly being TRBD1 (5 bases). The ends were cut back, 3 bases at V and 4 bases at J, with 7 bases in the middle. CDR3 length: 13 amino acids. CDR3 sequence (DNA): TGTGCCAGCAGTTTGGGGCATTACAATGAGCAGTTCTTC. Its protein is CASSLGHYNEQFF.

The chain recombines TRBV5-4 with TRBJ1-1, with TRBD1 identical over 8 bases. Germline CDR1 reads SGHNT; CDR2 reads YYREEE (reference sequence). The CDR3 is 15 residues long. Unmatched junction bases numbered 7, after V lost 4 bases and J lost 2 bases. The CDR3 spells CASSPDRAENTEAFF. The CDR3 coding sequence is TGTGCCAGCAGCCCGGACAGGGCGGAAAACACTGAAGCTTTCTTT.

The chain is built from TRBV28 and TRBJ1-5; 8 bases fit TRBD1. With V trimmed by 3 bases and J by 4 bases, 5 bases remained unmatched. CDR3 length: 15 residues. CDR1 and CDR2 (germline): MDHEN, SYDVKM. The CDR3: CASSFSGQVNQPQHF. The CDR3 DNA follows: TGTGCCAGCAGTTTCTCGGGACAGGTTAATCAGCCCCAGCATTTT.

This clone was picked up one time. This chain joins TRBV9 and TRBJ1-1; 7 bases are shared with TRBD1. V gave up 0 bases and J gave up 0 bases; unmatched junction bases: 11. This CDR3 spans 18 amino acids. Per germline, CDR1 SGDLS and CDR2 YYNGEE. The CDR3 bases are TGTGCCAGCAGCGTAGTACGTAAGGGGGCCCATATGAACACTGAAGCTTTCTTT. Encoded protein: CASSVVRKGAHMNTEAFF.

The chain has TRBV30 and TRBJ2-7; D possibly corresponds to TRBD2 (6 bases). The CDR3 spans 16 residues. Germline assignment: CDR1 GTSNPN and CDR2 SVGIG (reference sequence). V shed 4 bases and J shed 4 bases, with 23 bases lying between them. The CDR3 protein is CAWNQAGLAVGYEQYF. The CDR3 DNA reads TGTGCCTGGAACCAGGCGGGACTCGCCGTAGGGTACGAGCAGTACTTC.

V is TRBV29-1 and J is TRBJ1-2, with TRBD1 matching 7 bases. Germline-derived CDR1 and CDR2 are SQVTM and ANQGSEA. The CDR3 is made up of 14 amino acids. J was trimmed by 0 bases and V by 4 bases; bases with no gene match: 5. In nucleotides, the CDR3 is TGCAGCGTTGGTGGGGACAGACCTAACTATGGCTACACCTTC. Translated, it gives CSVGGDRPNYGYTF.

The rearrangement links TRBV5-1 to TRBJ2-7, with TRBD1 identical over 9 bases. The length of the CDR3 is 12 residues. The V gene end was trimmed by 4 bases and the J gene end by 6 bases; junction bases not matched to a gene: 2. CDR1 is SGHRS, CDR2 YFSETQ, per germline. This chain's CDR3 is CASSLTGGEQYF. The DNA for the CDR3 is TGCGCCAGCAGCCTGACAGGGGGCGAGCAGTACTTC. Filled out from reference TRBV5-1 and TRBJ2-7, the complete variable domain reads KAGVTQTPRYLIKTRGQQVTLSCSPISGHRSVSWYQQTPGQGLQFLFEYFSETQRNKGNFPGRFSGRQFSNSRSEMNVSTLELGDSALYLCASSLTGGEQYFGPGTRLTVT.

In its sample, this clone was seen a few times. This chain connects TRBV28 to TRBJ2-7; D gene uncertain. This CDR3 spans 12 amino acids. The V end lost 4 bases, the J end lost 0 bases, and 4 bases lay between the germline ends. Germline values: CDR1 MDHEN, CDR2 SYDVKM. CDR3 DNA: TGTGCCAGCAGTTCCATCTCCTACGAGCAGTACTTC. Translation gives CASSSISYEQYF.